The 21 T cell receptor beta chains given below trace back to one sample, sequenced in a study of blood T cells in healthy people across ages. PCR was performed a second time for about 7 to 12 cycles using a sample-barcoded 5' primer and a J-beta primer mix. Each CDR3 protein gets one entry after TCRdb re-called the 5' RACE reads with MiXCR. The sample has approximately 800,000 distinct CDR3 sequences, more than 55% seen once; the top ten hold about a quarter. Sample: blood. These receptors were collected from a middle-aged man in good health.

The V and J genes are TRBV5-5 and TRBJ2-4; no clear D. The CDR3 is made up of 15 amino acids. Germline V gives CDR1 SGHKS, CDR2 YYEKEE (reference sequence). V was clipped by 4 bases and J by 0 bases, with 11 bases between them. The CDR3 sequence: CASSGRAVAKNIQYF. As DNA, the CDR3 is TGTGCCAGCAGCGGAAGGGCAGTAGCCAAAAACATTCAGTACTTC.

Points on this clonotype: A much larger clone is a single base away; this may be a read error. The chain joins TRBV27 to TRBJ2-1, with D possibly matching TRBD2 (6 bases). The CDR3 consists of 16 residues. The ends were cut back, 5 bases at V and 3 bases at J, with 17 bases in the middle. CDR1 MNHEY and CDR2 SMNVEV come from the germline V gene (reference sequence). The CDR3 sequence is CASSTPRSGYYNEQFF. In DNA, the CDR3 is TGTGCCAGCAGTACTCCGAGGAGCGGGTACTACAATGAGCAGTTCTTC.

The chain uses TRBV9 and TRBJ2-4; D perhaps matches TRBD1 (6 bases). The germline gives CDR1 SGDLS, CDR2 YYNGEE. V was cut by 4 bases and J by 7 bases, with 12 bases left in between. The CDR3 loop spans 13 amino acids. The DNA for the CDR3 is TGTGCCAGCAGCAAACAGGGTGGGAACATTCAGTACTTC. Protein: CASSKQGGNIQYF.

J is TRBJ1-1 and V is TRBV27; TRBD1 aligns across 10 bases. J was trimmed by 5 bases and V by 8 bases; bases with no gene match: 2. Germline lookup yields CDR1 MNHEY and CDR2 SMNVEV (reference sequence). This CDR3 has 12 amino acids. CDR3 protein: CASGTGVTEAFF. The CDR3 DNA is TGTGCCAGCGGGACAGGGGTGACTGAAGCTTTCTTT.

The chain has TRBV7-2 and TRBJ2-5; D is possibly TRBD2 (5 bases). Per germline, CDR1 SGHTA and CDR2 FQGNSA. The CDR3 sequence is 15 residues long. Trimming removed 2 bases at V and 1 base at J, with 11 bases between. The CDR3 spells CASSLNRGAQETQYF. As DNA, the CDR3 is TGTGCCAGCAGCTTAAACCGGGGAGCCCAAGAGACCCAGTACTTC.

CDR3: CASSLVFSGGRGTDTQYF. Written as DNA, the CDR3 is TGTGCCAGCAGCTTAGTCTTTTCGGGGGGACGTGGCACAGATACGCAGTATTTT. The rearrangement joins TRBV7-2 to TRBJ2-3; 7 nucleotides line up with TRBD2. This CDR3 region has 18 residues. The V and J ends lost 1 base and 1 base, in that order; junction bases with no gene match: 11. Germline V CDR1 and CDR2: SGHTA, FQGNSA.

V gene TRBV28 combines with J gene TRBJ1-1; a possible D gene is TRBD1 (6 bases). In germline, CDR1 is MDHEN, CDR2 SYDVKM. This CDR3 has 17 amino acids. V was cut by 4 bases and J by 6 bases, with 24 bases left in between. The CDR3 DNA reads TGTGCCAGCAGTTCCTCCGGGACAATCAACCAGGTTGCTGAAGCTTTCTTT. The encoded protein is CASSSSGTINQVAEAFF.

The chain joins TRBV7-6 to TRBJ2-1; weak D call: TRBD2 (5 bases). Germline V lookup: CDR1 SGHVS, CDR2 FNYEAQ. This CDR3 has 16 residues. V was pared by 5 bases and J by 1 base, with 15 bases between. CDR3 nucleotide sequence: TGTGCCAGCAGCCCCCACGACCGGGGTTCCTACAATGAGCAGTTCTTC. This translates into CASSPHDRGSYNEQFF.

CDR3 in amino acids: CASSSEGQGLLTDTQYF. CDR3 DNA sequence: TGTGCCAGCAGTTCGGAAGGACAGGGCTTGCTCACAGATACGCAGTATTTT. V is TRBV28 and J is TRBJ2-3; 8 bases match TRBD1. Looked up from germline, CDR1 is MDHEN and CDR2 is SYDVKM. With V trimmed by 4 bases and J by 2 bases, 11 bases remained unmatched. The CDR3 has 17 amino acids.

This rearrangement joins TRBV29-1 to TRBJ2-1; 8 positions match TRBD2. The germline CDR1 and CDR2 sequences are SQVTM and ANQGSEA. The V gene end was trimmed by 5 bases and the J gene end by 3 bases; junction bases not matched to a gene: 6. The CDR3 is 14 amino acids. The CDR3 loop is CSVIGLAGYNEQFF. The CDR3 nucleotides read TGCAGCGTTATCGGACTAGCTGGCTACAATGAGCAGTTCTTC.

The genes are TRBV29-1 and TRBJ2-5; tentatively, D is TRBD1 (5 bases). The J call could be wrong; TRBJ2-7 is a better fit for the DNA end. Germline V gives CDR1 SQVTM, CDR2 ANQGSEA. CDR3 length: 11 amino acids. The CDR3 DNA sequence: TGCAGCGCCAACACAGGCGCCGAGCAGTACTTC. As protein: CSANTGAEQYF.

The rearrangement joins TRBV28 to TRBJ2-1; D is possibly TRBD1 (5 bases). The CDR3 contains 15 residues. The germline CDR1 and CDR2 sequences are MDHEN and SYDVKM. Trimming took off 3 bases at V and 3 bases at J, with 12 bases between the two ends. The CDR3 spells CASSFVRAGYNEQFF. CDR3 nucleotides: TGTGCCAGCAGTTTCGTCAGGGCTGGCTACAATGAGCAGTTCTTC.

This chain joins TRBV12-3 or TRBV12-4 and TRBJ2-1, with D unclear. The length of the CDR3 is 11 residues. Trimming shortened V by 7 bases and J by 8 bases, and 9 bases separated the two germline ends. CDR3 in amino acids: CASTKWDEQFF. The CDR3 coding sequence is TGTGCCAGCACAAAGTGGGATGAGCAGTTCTTC.

The V gene is TRBV6-2 or TRBV6-3, the J gene TRBJ2-7, with 7 bases matching TRBD1. The V segment lost 7 bases and the J segment 1 base; nucleotides outside the gene matches: 7. Germline V gene sequence: CDR1 MNHEY, CDR2 SVGEGT. This CDR3 has 14 amino acids. The CDR3 DNA is TGTGCCAGCATTACGGACAGGCCATCCTACGAGCAGTACTTC. This sequence encodes CASITDRPSYEQYF.

This clonotype appeared a few times. The chain uses TRBV5-1 and TRBJ2-1; TRBD2 matches at 10 bases. V was pared by 2 bases and J by 0 bases, with 5 bases of the junction left unmatched. Germline V gives CDR1 SGHRS, CDR2 YFSETQ. The CDR3 loop spans 17 amino acids. CDR3 DNA: TGCGCCAGCAGCTTAAGCGGGGGGGCGAGCTCCTACAATGAGCAGTTCTTC. This gives the protein CASSLSGGASSYNEQFF.

This chain links TRBV5-1 with TRBJ1-2, with 10 bases matching TRBD1. The CDR3 is made up of 14 amino acids. J lost 8 bases, V lost 2 bases, and 6 bases had no gene match. Germline CDR1 is SGHRS and CDR2 is YFSETQ. The CDR3 DNA reads TGCGCCAGCAGCTTCGGGACAGGGGAGAGAGGCTACACCTTC. Protein product: CASSFGTGERGYTF.

The chain employs TRBV24-1 and TRBJ2-3, with D perhaps matching TRBD1 (6 bases). Germline CDR1 and CDR2: KGHDR and SFDVKD. The CDR3 has 17 residues. Trimming stripped 1 base from V and 0 bases from J, with 13 bases between. The CDR3 loop is CATSDFTGTTSTDTQYF. Written as DNA, the CDR3 is TGTGCCACCAGTGATTTTACCGGGACAACTAGCACAGATACGCAGTATTTT.

This clonotype was seen only a few times. V gene TRBV12-3 or TRBV12-4 combines with J gene TRBJ2-6; D uncertain. Trimming took off 5 bases at V and 0 bases at J, with 8 bases between the two ends. The CDR3 loop spans 15 amino acids. The DNA of the CDR3 is TGTGCCAGCAGTACGGACCTCTCTGGGGCCAACGTCCTGACTTTC. Protein sequence: CASSTDLSGANVLTF.

The chain uses TRBV4-2 and TRBJ2-1; D not resolved. From germline, CDR1 is LGHNA and CDR2 YNFKEQ. Trimming removed 1 base at V and 9 bases at J, with 16 bases between. The CDR3 sequence is 15 residues long. CDR3 residues: CASSQVPLSHGEQFF. CDR3 nucleotide sequence: TGTGCCAGCAGCCAAGTTCCCCTATCACACGGTGAGCAGTTCTTC.

The chain joins TRBV6-1 to TRBJ2-5; D not certain. This CDR3 region has 15 residues. Germline V gives CDR1 MNHNS, CDR2 SASEGT. Between the trimmed V and J ends, which lost 2 bases and 2 bases, there was a span of 12 bases. The CDR3 reads CASSEYWGSQETQYF. DNA for the CDR3: TGTGCCAGCAGTGAATACTGGGGTTCGCAAGAGACCCAGTACTTC.

This chain connects TRBV6-1 to TRBJ2-7; the D gene is possibly TRBD1 (6 bases). Trimming pared 8 bases from V and 3 bases from J, leaving 17 bases between. CDR1 is MNHNS, CDR2 SASEGT, per germline. This CDR3 region has 14 residues. In DNA, the CDR3 is TGTGCCAGCCGAGTGTCGACAGGCCTCTACGAGCAGTACTTC. It yields the protein CASRVSTGLYEQYF.